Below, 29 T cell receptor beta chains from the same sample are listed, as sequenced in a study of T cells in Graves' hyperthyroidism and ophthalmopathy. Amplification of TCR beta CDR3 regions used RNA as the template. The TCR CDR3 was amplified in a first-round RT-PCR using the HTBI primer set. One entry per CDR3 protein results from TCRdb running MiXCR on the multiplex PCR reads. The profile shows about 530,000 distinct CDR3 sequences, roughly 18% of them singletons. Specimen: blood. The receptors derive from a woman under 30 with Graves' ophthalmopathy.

The CDR3 protein is CASTSNRASGANVLTF. CDR3 in DNA: TGTGCCAGCACGTCGAACAGGGCCTCTGGGGCCAACGTCCTGACTTTC. The chain employs TRBV7-3 and TRBJ2-6, with D possibly being TRBD1 (6 bases). Trimming cost V 7 bases and J 0 bases, with 13 bases left between them. Germline V gene lookup returns CDR1 SGHTA and CDR2 FQGTGA. The CDR3 has 16 amino acids.

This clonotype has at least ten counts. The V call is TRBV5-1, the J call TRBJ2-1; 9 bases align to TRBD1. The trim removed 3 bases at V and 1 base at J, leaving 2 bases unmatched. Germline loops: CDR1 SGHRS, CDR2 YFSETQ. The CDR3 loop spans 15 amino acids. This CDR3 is CASSSGQGSYNEQFF. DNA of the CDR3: TGCGCCAGCAGCTCGGGACAGGGATCCTACAATGAGCAGTTCTTC.

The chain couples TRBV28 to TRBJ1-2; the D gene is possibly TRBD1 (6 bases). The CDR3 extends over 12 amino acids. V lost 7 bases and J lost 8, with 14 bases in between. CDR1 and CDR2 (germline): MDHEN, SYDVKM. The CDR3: CASTDRSPGYTF. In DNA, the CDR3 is TGTGCCAGCACCGACAGGTCCCCCGGCTACACCTTC.

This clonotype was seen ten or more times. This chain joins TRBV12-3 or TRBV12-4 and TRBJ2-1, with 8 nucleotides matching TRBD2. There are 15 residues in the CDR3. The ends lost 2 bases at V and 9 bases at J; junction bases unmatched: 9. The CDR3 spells CASSLMSGSASEQFF. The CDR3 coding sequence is TGTGCCAGCAGTTTAATGAGCGGGAGCGCAAGTGAGCAGTTCTTC.

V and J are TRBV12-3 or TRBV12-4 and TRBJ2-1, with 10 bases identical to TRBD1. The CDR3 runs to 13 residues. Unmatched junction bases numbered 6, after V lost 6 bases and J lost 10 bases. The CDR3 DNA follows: TGTGCCAGCAGAAGACAGGGGGCCTACGAGCAGTTCTTC. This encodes CASRRQGAYEQFF.

For the CDR3, the DNA is TGTGCCAGCAGTTTTAACAGGCGGTACGAGCAGTACTTC. Translation gives CASSFNRRYEQYF. This chain connects TRBV27 to TRBJ2-7, with a possible D match to TRBD1 (5 bases). The CDR3 sequence is 13 residues long. Looked up from germline, CDR1 is MNHEY and CDR2 is SMNVEV (reference sequence). V lost 3 bases to trimming and J lost 4 bases, with 10 bases between them.

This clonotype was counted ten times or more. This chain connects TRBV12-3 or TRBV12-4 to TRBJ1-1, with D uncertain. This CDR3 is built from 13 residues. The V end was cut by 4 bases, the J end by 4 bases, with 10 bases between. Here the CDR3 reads CASSSKVVTEAFF. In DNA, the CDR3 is TGTGCCAGCAGTTCTAAGGTGGTCACTGAAGCTTTCTTT.

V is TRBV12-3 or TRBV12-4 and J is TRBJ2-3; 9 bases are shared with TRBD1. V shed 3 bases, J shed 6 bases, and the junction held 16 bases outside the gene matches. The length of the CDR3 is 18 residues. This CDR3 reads CASSFRSARQGVFDTQYF. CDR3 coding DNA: TGTGCCAGCAGTTTTCGCAGCGCCCGACAGGGGGTGTTTGATACGCAGTATTTT.

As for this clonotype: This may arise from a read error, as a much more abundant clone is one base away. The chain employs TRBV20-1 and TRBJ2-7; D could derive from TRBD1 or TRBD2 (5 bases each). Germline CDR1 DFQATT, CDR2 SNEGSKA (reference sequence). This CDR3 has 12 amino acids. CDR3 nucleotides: TGCAGTGCTGGGGACGGCGCCTACGGGCAGTACTTC. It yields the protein CSAGDGAYGQYF.

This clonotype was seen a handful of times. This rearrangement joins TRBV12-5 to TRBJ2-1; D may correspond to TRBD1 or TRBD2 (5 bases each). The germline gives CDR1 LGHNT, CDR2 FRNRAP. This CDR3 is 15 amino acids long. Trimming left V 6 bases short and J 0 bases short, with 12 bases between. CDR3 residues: CASGRGRSSYNEQFF. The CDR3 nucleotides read TGTGCTAGTGGCCGGGGCCGAAGCTCCTACAATGAGCAGTTCTTC. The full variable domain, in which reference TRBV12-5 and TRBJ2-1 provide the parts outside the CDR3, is DARVTQTPRHKVTEMGQEVTMRCQPILGHNTVFWYRQTMMQGLELLAYFRNRAPLDDSGMPKDRFSAEMPDATLATLKIQPSEPRDSAVYFCASGRGRSSYNEQFFGPGTRLTVL.

CDR3 amino acids: CASSFWGGELFF. CDR3 nucleotides: TGTGCCAGCAGTTTTTGGGGCGGGGAGCTGTTTTTT. The genes are TRBV28 and TRBJ2-2; no reliable D call. The germline V gene encodes CDR1 MDHEN and CDR2 SYDVKM. The CDR3 runs to 12 residues. The V and J ends lost 3 bases and 7 bases respectively, with 6 bases between them. Complete variable domain (other parts from reference TRBV28 and TRBJ2-2): DVKVTQSSRYLVKRTGEKVFLECVQDMDHENMFWYRQDPGLGLRLIYFSYDVKMKEKGDIPEGYSVSREKKERFSLILESASTNQTSMYLCASSFWGGELFFGEGSRLTVL.

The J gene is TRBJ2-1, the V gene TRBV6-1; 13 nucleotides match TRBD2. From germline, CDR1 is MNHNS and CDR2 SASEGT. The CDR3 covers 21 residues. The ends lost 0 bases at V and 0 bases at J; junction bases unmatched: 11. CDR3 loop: CASSEARRGLAGFSSYNEQFF. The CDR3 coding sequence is TGTGCCAGCAGTGAAGCGCGGCGGGGACTAGCGGGGTTCAGCTCCTACAATGAGCAGTTCTTC.

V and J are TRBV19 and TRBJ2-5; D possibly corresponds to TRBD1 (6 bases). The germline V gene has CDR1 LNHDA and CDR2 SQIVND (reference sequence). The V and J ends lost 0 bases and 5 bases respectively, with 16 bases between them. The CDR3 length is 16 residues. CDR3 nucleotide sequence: TGTGCCAGTAGTATAGATCACAGGGTTGGTGTGGAGACCCAGTACTTC. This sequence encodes CASSIDHRVGVETQYF.

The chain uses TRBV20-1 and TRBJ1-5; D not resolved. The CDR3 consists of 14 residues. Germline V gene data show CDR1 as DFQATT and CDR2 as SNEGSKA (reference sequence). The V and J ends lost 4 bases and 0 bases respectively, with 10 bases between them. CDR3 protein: CSATGRYSNQPQHF. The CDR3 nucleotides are TGCAGTGCTACCGGACGTTATAGCAATCAGCCCCAGCATTTT.

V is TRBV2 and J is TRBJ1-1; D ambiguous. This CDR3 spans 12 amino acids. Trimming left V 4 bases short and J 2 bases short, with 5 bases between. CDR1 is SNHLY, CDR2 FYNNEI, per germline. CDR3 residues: CASSVYNTEAFF. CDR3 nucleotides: TGTGCCAGCAGTGTTTATAACACTGAAGCTTTCTTT.

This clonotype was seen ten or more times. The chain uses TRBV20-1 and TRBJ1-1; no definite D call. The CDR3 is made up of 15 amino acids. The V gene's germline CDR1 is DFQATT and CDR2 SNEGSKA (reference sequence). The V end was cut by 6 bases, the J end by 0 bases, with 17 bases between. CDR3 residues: CSAPRTEIMNTEAFF. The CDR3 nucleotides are TGCAGTGCCCCGAGGACGGAAATCATGAACACTGAAGCTTTCTTT.

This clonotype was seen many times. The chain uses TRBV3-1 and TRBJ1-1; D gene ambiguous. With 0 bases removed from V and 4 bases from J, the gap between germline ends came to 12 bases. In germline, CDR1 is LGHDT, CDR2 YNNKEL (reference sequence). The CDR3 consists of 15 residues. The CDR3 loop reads CASSQDFVGGTEAFF. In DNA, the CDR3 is TGTGCCAGCAGCCAAGACTTCGTAGGTGGCACTGAAGCTTTCTTT.

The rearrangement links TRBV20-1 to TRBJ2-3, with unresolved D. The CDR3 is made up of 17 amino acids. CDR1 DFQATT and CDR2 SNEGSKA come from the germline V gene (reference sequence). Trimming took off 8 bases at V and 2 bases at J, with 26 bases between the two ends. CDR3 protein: CSPEVFGPRSFTDTQYF. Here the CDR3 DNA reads TGCAGTCCCGAAGTTTTCGGACCCCGATCTTTCACAGATACGCAGTATTTT.

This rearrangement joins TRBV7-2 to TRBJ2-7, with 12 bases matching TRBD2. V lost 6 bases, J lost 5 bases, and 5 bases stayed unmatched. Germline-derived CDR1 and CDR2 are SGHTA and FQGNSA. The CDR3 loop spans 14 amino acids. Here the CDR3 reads CASRRLAGVNEQYF. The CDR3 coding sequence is TGTGCCAGCAGGAGACTAGCGGGAGTCAACGAGCAGTACTTC.

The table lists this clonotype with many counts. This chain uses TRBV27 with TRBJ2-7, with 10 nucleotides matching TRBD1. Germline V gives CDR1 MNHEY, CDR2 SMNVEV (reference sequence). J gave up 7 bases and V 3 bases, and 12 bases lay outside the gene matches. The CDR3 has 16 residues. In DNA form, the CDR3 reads TGTGCCAGCAGTTTCTCATCCAGACAGGGGGCGTGGGAGCAGTACTTC. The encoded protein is CASSFSSRQGAWEQYF.

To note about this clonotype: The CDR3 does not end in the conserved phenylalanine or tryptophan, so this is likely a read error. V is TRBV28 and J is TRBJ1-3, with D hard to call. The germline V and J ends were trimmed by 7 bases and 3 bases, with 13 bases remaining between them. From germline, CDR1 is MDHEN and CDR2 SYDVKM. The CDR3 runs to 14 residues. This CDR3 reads CASITTGSGNTIYS. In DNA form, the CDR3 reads TGTGCCAGCATTACTACCGGGAGTGGAAACACCATATATTCT.

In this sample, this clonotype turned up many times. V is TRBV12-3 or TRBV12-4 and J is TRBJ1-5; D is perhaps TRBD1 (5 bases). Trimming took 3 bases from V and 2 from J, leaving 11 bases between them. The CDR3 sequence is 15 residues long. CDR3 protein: CASSFRTTGNQPQHF. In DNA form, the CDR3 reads TGTGCCAGCAGTTTTCGGACAACGGGCAATCAGCCCCAGCATTTT.

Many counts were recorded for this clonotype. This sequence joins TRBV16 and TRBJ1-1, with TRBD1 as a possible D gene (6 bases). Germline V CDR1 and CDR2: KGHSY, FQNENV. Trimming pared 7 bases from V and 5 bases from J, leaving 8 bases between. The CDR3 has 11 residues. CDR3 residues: CASKGGTEAFF. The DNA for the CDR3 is TGTGCCAGCAAAGGGGGAACTGAAGCTTTCTTT.

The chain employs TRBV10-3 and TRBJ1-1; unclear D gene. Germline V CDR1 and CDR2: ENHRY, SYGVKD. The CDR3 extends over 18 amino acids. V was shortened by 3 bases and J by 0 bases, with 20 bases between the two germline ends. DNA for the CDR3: TGTGCCATCAGTGATCTTCCGGGCACCCCCCGGATGAACACTGAAGCTTTCTTT. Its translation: CAISDLPGTPRMNTEAFF.

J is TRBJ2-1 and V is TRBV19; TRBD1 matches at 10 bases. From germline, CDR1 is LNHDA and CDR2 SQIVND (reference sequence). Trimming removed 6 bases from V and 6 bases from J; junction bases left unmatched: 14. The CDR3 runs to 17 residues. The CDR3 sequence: CASSMDRGKILANEQFF. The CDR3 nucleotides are TGTGCCAGTAGCATGGACAGGGGGAAGATTTTGGCCAATGAGCAGTTCTTC.

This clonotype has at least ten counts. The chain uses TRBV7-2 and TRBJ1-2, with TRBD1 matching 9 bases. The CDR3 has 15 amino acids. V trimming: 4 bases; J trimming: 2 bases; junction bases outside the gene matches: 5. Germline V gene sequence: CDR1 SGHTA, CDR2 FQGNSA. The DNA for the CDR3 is TGTGCCAGCAGCTCTTACACAGGGGGCAACTATGGCTACACCTTC. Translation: CASSSYTGGNYGYTF.

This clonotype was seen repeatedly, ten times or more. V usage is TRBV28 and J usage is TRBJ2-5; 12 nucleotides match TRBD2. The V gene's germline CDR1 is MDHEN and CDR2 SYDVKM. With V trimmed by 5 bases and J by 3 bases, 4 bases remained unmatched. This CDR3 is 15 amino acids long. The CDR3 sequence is CASSLRTSGKETQYF. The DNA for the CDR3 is TGTGCCAGCAGTCTGAGGACTAGCGGGAAAGAGACCCAGTACTTC.

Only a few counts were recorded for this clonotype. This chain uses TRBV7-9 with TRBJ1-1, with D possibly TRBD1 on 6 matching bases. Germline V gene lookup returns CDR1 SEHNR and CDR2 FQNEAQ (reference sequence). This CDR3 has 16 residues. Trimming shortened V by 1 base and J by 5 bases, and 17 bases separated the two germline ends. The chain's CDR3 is CASSLVGRGAGTEAFF. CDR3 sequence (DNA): TGTGCCAGCAGCTTAGTGGGAAGGGGGGCTGGTACTGAAGCTTTCTTT.

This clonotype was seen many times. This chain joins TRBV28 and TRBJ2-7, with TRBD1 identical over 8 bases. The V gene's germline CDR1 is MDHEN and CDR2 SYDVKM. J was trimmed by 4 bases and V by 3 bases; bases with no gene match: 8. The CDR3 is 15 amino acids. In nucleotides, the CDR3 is TGTGCCAGCAGTTTTAGCAGGACAGGGATATACGAGCAGTACTTC. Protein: CASSFSRTGIYEQYF.